This T cell receptor beta chain is from a study of T cells after yellow fever vaccination. Study at large: Preparation of fractions with low cell numbers was performed using SMART-Seq v4 Ultra Low Input.

General study results and limits: Post-booster repertoires contained most primary-vaccination clones again (approximately 95% CD4, about 90% CD8). The CD4 and CD8 compartments had a small share of their clonotypes in common.

As concerns this clonotype: The target antigen is unknown.

Germline V gives CDR1 DFQATT, CDR2 SNEGSKA (reference sequence). This CDR3 has 13 residues. V was trimmed by 5 bases and J by 7 bases, leaving 15 bases between them. Template switching by 5'RACE produced TCR cDNA, adding a universal primer site and UMIs. TCRdb independently ran MiXCR on the 5' RACE reads; one entry per CDR3 protein. The sample yields around 250,000 distinct CDR3 sequences, less than 9% seen once. This specimen consisted of CD4+ T cells sorted from PBMCs, obtained 15 days after the yellow fever booster vaccination. This clonotype originated in a young man who received the YFV17D yellow fever vaccine. This sequence joins TRBV20-1 and TRBJ1-5, with D hard to call. CDR3 region: CSAPLSPGQPQHF. For the CDR3, the DNA is TGCAGTGCTCCCCTCAGCCCGGGGCAGCCCCAGCATTTT.